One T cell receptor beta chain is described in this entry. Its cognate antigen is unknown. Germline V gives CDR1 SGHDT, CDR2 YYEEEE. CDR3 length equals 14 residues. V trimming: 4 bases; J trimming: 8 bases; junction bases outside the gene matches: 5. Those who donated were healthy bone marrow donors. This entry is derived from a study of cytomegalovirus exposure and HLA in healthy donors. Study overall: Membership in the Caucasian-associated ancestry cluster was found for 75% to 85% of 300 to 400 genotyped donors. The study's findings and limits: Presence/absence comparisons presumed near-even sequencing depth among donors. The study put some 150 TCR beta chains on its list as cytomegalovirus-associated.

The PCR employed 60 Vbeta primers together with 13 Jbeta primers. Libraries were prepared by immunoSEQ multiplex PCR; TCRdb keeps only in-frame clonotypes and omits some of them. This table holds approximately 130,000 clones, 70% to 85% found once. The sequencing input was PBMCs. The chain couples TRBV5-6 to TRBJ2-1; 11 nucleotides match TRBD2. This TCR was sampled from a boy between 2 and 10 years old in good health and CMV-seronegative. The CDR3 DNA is TGTGCCAGCAGCCTTAGCGGGGGGGCCGATGAGCAGTTCTTC. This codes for CASSLSGGADEQFF.